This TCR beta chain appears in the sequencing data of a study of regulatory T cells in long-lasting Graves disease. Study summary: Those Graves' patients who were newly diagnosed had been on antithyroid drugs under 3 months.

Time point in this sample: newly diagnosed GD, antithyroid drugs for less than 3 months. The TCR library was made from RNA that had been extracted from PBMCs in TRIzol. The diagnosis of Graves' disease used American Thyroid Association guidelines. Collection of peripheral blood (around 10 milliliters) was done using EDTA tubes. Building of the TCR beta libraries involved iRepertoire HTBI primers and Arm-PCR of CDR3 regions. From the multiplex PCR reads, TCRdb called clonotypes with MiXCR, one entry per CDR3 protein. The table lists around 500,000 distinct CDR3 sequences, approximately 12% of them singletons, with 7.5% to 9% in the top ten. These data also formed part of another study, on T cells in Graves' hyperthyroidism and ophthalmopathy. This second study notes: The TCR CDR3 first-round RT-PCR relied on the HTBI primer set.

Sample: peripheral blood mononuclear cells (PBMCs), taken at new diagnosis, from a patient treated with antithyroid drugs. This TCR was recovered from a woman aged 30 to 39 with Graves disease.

Here the CDR3 reads CASSQDWSGDEQYF. CDR3 nucleotide sequence: TGTGCCAGCAGCCAAGATTGGTCGGGGGACGAGCAGTACTTC. The chain employs TRBV3-1 and TRBJ2-7, with D maybe TRBD2 (6 bases). The CDR3 contains 14 residues. The V end was cut by 0 bases, the J end by 5 bases, with 11 bases between. The germline V gene has CDR1 LGHDT and CDR2 YNNKEL (reference sequence).